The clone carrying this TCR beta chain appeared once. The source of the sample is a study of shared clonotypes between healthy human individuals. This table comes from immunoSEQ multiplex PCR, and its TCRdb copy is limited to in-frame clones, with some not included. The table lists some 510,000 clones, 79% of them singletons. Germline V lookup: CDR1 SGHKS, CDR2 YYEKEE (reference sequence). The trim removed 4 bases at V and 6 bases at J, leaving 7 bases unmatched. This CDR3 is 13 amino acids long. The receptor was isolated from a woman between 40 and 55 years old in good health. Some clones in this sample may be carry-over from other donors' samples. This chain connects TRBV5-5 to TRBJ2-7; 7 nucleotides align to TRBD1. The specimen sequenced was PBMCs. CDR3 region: CASSATGAAEQYF. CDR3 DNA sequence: TGTGCCAGCAGCGCTACAGGGGCGGCCGAGCAGTACTTC.